This TCR beta chain was retrieved from a study of cytomegalovirus exposure and HLA in healthy donors. About this clone: Its antigen is undetermined.

Study-wide points: A later analysis reportedly found that, within productive TCRs, an Asian-associated ancestry cluster had fewer N-insertions than the mean observed across the approximately 700 donors.

Vbeta (60) and Jbeta (13) primers were used in the PCR. Profiling relied on immunoSEQ multiplex PCR, and the TCRdb table lists in-frame clones only, not all of them. The specimen's table records some 96,000 clones. This clonotype originated in a woman in her twenties or thirties in good health and CMV-seronegative. Sequenced: PBMCs.

The CDR3 loop is CASSLTGEDLFNQPQHF. CDR3 coding DNA: TGTGCCAGCAGCTTGACAGGGGAGGACCTTTTCAATCAGCCCCAGCATTTT. The chain has TRBV5-6 and TRBJ1-5, with 7 bases lining up with TRBD1. Germline lookup yields CDR1 SGHDT and CDR2 YYEEEE. J was trimmed by 3 bases and V by 1 base; bases with no gene match: 10. The CDR3 consists of 17 residues.